These 18 T cell receptor beta chains share one sample of origin, sequenced in a study of technical replicates of blood from a handful of donors. TCRdb's copy holds only in-frame clones and misses some; the assay was immunoSEQ multiplex PCR. The sample gives fewer than 95,000 clones, roughly 91% of which show up once; 0.25% is in the top ten. The sample was T cells isolated from PBMCs. The source is a human donor in good health.

The chain is built from TRBV6-5 and TRBJ1-5; tentative D call: TRBD1 (5 bases). Between the trimmed V and J ends, which lost 8 bases and 1 base, there was a span of 12 bases. Germline V gene lookup returns CDR1 MNHEY and CDR2 SVGAGI. There are 14 residues in the CDR3. The DNA of the CDR3 is TGTGCCAGCCGCCAGGGAGGCAGCAATCAGCCCCAGCATTTT. This gives the protein CASRQGGSNQPQHF.

The chain carries TRBV11-2 and TRBJ1-2; D is possibly TRBD1 (6 bases). In germline, CDR1 is SGHAT, CDR2 FQNNGV. V lost 5 bases, J lost 5 bases, and 9 bases lay in between. CDR3 length: 12 amino acids. As DNA, the CDR3 is TGTGCCAGCAGCGCAGGGACATATGGCTACACCTTC. Its protein is CASSAGTYGYTF.

The V call is TRBV19, the J call TRBJ1-5; TRBD1 agrees at 7 bases. This CDR3 has 17 residues. Per the germline V gene, CDR1 is LNHDA and CDR2 is SQIVND (reference sequence). The J segment lost 6 bases and the V segment lost 7 bases, leaving 18 bases of the junction unmatched. The CDR3 protein is CASTPSLRQGSFQPQHF. The DNA for the CDR3 is TGTGCCAGTACTCCATCCTTGAGACAGGGTTCATTTCAGCCCCAGCATTTT.

This clone was picked up a small number of times. This chain links TRBV5-1 with TRBJ1-4, with TRBD1 as a possible D gene (6 bases). V was shortened by 0 bases and J by 5 bases, with 14 bases between the two germline ends. This CDR3 has 16 amino acids. CDR1 is SGHRS, CDR2 YFSETQ, per germline. In DNA, the CDR3 is TGCGCCAGCAGCTTGGGGACAGCCAATCGCAATGAAAAACTGTTTTTT. Its translation: CASSLGTANRNEKLFF.

V gene TRBV29-1 combines with J gene TRBJ2-2; a weak D match, TRBD1 (5 bases). The germline V gene encodes CDR1 SQVTM and CDR2 ANQGSEA. V was clipped by 0 bases and J by 1 base, with 12 bases between them. The CDR3 has 16 residues. Here the CDR3 reads CSVEDPEGQNTGELFF. As DNA, the CDR3 is TGCAGCGTTGAAGACCCGGAAGGACAGAACACCGGGGAGCTGTTTTTT.

The chain is built from TRBV27 and TRBJ1-1; possible D gene TRBD1, 5 bases. Per the germline V gene, CDR1 is MNHEY and CDR2 is SMNVEV (reference sequence). Trimming pared 5 bases from V and 5 bases from J, leaving 12 bases between. CDR3 length equals 13 residues. The CDR3 nucleotides read TGTGCCAGCAGTCGAAACAGGTATACTGAAGCTTTCTTT. Protein: CASSRNRYTEAFF.

J is TRBJ2-1 and V is TRBV29-1; TRBD2 matches 7 bases. Germline V gene lookup returns CDR1 SQVTM and CDR2 ANQGSEA. The CDR3 has 14 amino acids. The V and J ends lost 4 bases and 7 bases, in that order; junction bases with no gene match: 10. CDR3 DNA: TGCAGCGTTGGGGGAGGGCAGGGTTTAAATGAGCAGTTCTTC. Translated, it gives CSVGGGQGLNEQFF.

This chain connects TRBV10-2 to TRBJ2-7; 12 bases agree with TRBD1. CDR3 size: 17 residues. Germline V gene sequence: CDR1 WSHSY, CDR2 SAAADI. V shed 4 bases and J 0 bases; nucleotides not matched to a gene: 7. CDR3 in DNA: TGCGCCAGCAGTGGTACTCCGGGACAGGGGGCCTCCTACGAGCAGTACTTC. This codes for CASSGTPGQGASYEQYF.

For this clone: At the DNA level, this CDR3 is encoded by other sequences in the same sample as well. The chain uses TRBV5-1 and TRBJ2-6; tentative D call: TRBD1 (6 bases). Trimming took 1 base from V and 4 from J, leaving 9 bases between them. CDR1 and CDR2 from the germline V gene are SGHRS and YFSETQ. This CDR3 comprises 15 residues. CDR3 amino acids: CASSLTGTGANVLTF. The CDR3 bases are TGCGCCAGCAGCTTGACAGGGACCGGGGCCAACGTCCTGACTTTC. The full variable domain, rest sourced from reference TRBV5-1 and TRBJ2-6, is KAGVTQTPRYLIKTRGQQVTLSCSPISGHRSVSWYQQTPGQGLQFLFEYFSETQRNKGNFPGRFSGRQFSNSRSEMNVSTLELGDSALYLCASSLTGTGANVLTFGAGSRLTVL.

V is TRBV7-6 and J is TRBJ2-3, with TRBD1 matching over 7 bases. CDR1 and CDR2 (germline): SGHVS, FNYEAQ. The CDR3 consists of 15 residues. V was pared by 5 bases and J by 2 bases, with 7 bases of the junction left unmatched. The CDR3 spells CASSPGTVFTDTQYF. The CDR3 DNA follows: TGTGCCAGCAGCCCCGGGACAGTTTTCACAGATACGCAGTATTTT.

The chain carries TRBV5-1 and TRBJ2-5; the match to TRBD2 covers 12 bases. The CDR3 runs 15 residues. Germline CDR1 reads SGHRS; CDR2 reads YFSETQ. Trimming removed 7 bases from V and 2 bases from J; junction bases left unmatched: 6. CDR3 in DNA: TGCGCCAGCCTGCAAACTAGCGGGGGGCAAGAGACCCAGTACTTC. Encoded protein: CASLQTSGGQETQYF.

The CDR3 protein is CACPGHCTTGANVLTF. DNA of the CDR3: TGTGCCTGTCCGGGACACTGTACTACTGGGGCCAACGTCCTGACTTTC. J is TRBJ2-6 and V is TRBV11-3, with D tentatively TRBD1 (6 bases). CDR1 SGHNT and CDR2 YENEEA come from the germline V gene. V lost 11 bases, J lost 2 bases, and 19 bases lay in between. CDR3 length equals 16 residues.

Concerning this clone: At one of its ends the junction is not consistent with the germline gene, which may arise from a read error. The gene calls are TRBV7-8 and TRBJ2-7; 14 bases map to TRBD2. CDR1 and CDR2 (germline): SGHVS, FQNEAQ. The CDR3 has 17 residues. As DNA, the CDR3 is TGTGCCAGCAGCTCAGGTAGGACTAGCGGGAGGAACTACGGGCAGTACTTC. It specifies CASSSGRTSGRNYGQYF.

This chain links TRBV18 with TRBJ2-5; 13 bases match TRBD2. V shed 3 bases, J shed 13 bases, and the junction held 11 bases outside the gene matches. Germline CDR1 is KGHSH and CDR2 is LQKENI. The CDR3 covers 15 residues. CDR3 sequence (DNA): TGTGCCAGCTCACCGACTAGCGGGGGGATCGTCGCTCTGTACTTC. Translating it yields CASSPTSGGIVALYF.

The CDR3 spells CASSRRDRGPNYGYTF. CDR3 sequence (DNA): TGTGCCAGCAGCCGACGGGACAGGGGACCTAACTATGGCTACACCTTC. This sequence joins TRBV21-1 and TRBJ1-2; TRBD1 reflects the table's D call only, with no check against the DNA. TRBV21-1 is described as a pseudogene. The CDR3 runs 16 residues.

The rearrangement uses TRBV7-9 and TRBJ1-2; D remains unclear. V was clipped by 1 base and J by 5 bases, with 11 bases between them. Germline V gives CDR1 SEHNR, CDR2 FQNEAQ (reference sequence). The CDR3 has 14 residues. The CDR3 spells CASSLDVAGYGYTF. As DNA, the CDR3 is TGTGCCAGCAGCTTAGACGTAGCGGGGTATGGCTACACCTTC.

This clone was detected only once. This chain links TRBV5-1 with TRBJ1-1; D gene ambiguous. The V and J ends lost 0 bases and 3 bases respectively, with 12 bases between them. Germline V CDR1 and CDR2: SGHRS, YFSETQ. The CDR3 consists of 15 residues. The CDR3, as DNA: TGCGCCAGCAGCTTGGATCACAGAGAGCACACTGAAGCTTTCTTT. It specifies CASSLDHREHTEAFF.

The rearrangement links TRBV30 to TRBJ1-2, with D perhaps TRBD1 (6 bases). V lost 6 bases, J lost 4 bases, and 15 bases lay in between. The germline V gene encodes CDR1 GTSNPN and CDR2 SVGIG (reference sequence). The CDR3 runs to 13 residues. The CDR3 nucleotides read TGTGCCTGTAGGGGCGGGGGCGGCTATGGCTACACCTTC. It specifies CACRGGGGYGYTF.